This TCR beta chain was captured by sequencing in a study of cytomegalovirus exposure and HLA in healthy donors. Study results and caveats: Presence/absence analyses rested on an assumption that sequencing depth was roughly uniform across donors.

This clone has only one observation. The antigen is unknown. The CDR3 spans 14 residues. Looked up from germline, CDR1 is SGHNT and CDR2 is YYREEE (reference sequence). Trimming pared 2 bases from V and 7 bases from J, leaving 13 bases between. In the PCR, 60 Vbeta and 13 Jbeta primers were used. Sequencing used immunoSEQ multiplex PCR; TCRdb keeps in-frame clones, though not all of them. Counted here are more than 95,000 clones, 83% occurring once; the ten biggest clones make up about 5.9%. Sequencing was carried out using PBMCs. The V gene is TRBV5-4, the J gene TRBJ2-1; maybe TRBD2 (6 bases). This clonotype originated in a man aged 18 to 30 in good health and CMV-seronegative. The CDR3 sequence: CASSLGASVNEQFF. As DNA, the CDR3 is TGTGCCAGCAGCTTAGGGGCTAGCGTAAATGAGCAGTTCTTC.